This T cell receptor (beta chain) was captured in a study of cytotoxic CD8 clonotypes in ibrutinib-treated CLL. Study-wide background: Patient counts were around 11 relapsed/refractory, over 14 treatment-naive and about 18 IGHV unmutated. General study findings and limits: Increased clonality at ibrutinib response gave way to a return toward baseline at progression. Clonality measured at baseline exceeded age-matched healthy donors, tracking circulating CD8+ T-cell counts. On treatment, the uncommon public clonotypes contracted or remained stable.

Only in-frame clones appear in the TCRdb table, and some are missing; sequencing was by immunoSEQ multiplex PCR. The sample has 200,000 or so clones; about four fifths are singletons. The V end was cut by 3 bases, the J end by 2 bases, with 10 bases between. Germline V gene data show CDR1 as MNHEY and CDR2 as SMNVEV (reference sequence). The CDR3 is 15 amino acids. As regards this clone: Its matching antigen is unknown.

The rearrangement joins TRBV27 to TRBJ2-2, with a tentative D call TRBD2 (5 bases). This sequence originates from a human donor with chronic lymphocytic leukemia. The sequences come from PBMCs, collected after 12 months of ibrutinib treatment. In DNA, the CDR3 is TGTGCCAGCAGTTTGGCGACTACTAACACCGGGGAGCTGTTTTTT. The encoded protein is CASSLATTNTGELFF.